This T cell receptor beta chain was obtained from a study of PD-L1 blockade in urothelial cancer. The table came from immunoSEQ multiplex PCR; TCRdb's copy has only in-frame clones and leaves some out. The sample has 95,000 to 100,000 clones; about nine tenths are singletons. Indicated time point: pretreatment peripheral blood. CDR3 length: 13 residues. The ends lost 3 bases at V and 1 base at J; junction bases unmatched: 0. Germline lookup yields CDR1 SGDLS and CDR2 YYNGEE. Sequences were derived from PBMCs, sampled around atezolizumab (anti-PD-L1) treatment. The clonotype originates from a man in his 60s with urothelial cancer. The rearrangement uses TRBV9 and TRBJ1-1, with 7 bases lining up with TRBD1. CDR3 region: CASSGQGNTEAFF. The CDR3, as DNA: TGTGCCAGCAGCGGACAGGGGAACACTGAAGCTTTCTTT. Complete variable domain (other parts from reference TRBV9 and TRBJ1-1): DSGVTQTPKHLITATGQRVTLRCSPRSGDLSVYWYQQSLDQGLQFLIQYYNGEERAKGNILERFSAQQFPDLHSELNLSSLELGDSALYFCASSGQGNTEAFFGQGTRLTVV.